This TCR beta chain derives from a study of brain T cells in children with intractable seizures. The repertoire was sequenced with immunoSEQ multiplex PCR; TCRdb's copy has only in-frame clones and lacks some. Here the sample spans hundreds of thousands of clones, 93% being singletons. Germline CDR1 reads SQVTM; CDR2 reads ANQGSEA. The CDR3 has 13 residues. V lost 6 bases to trimming and J lost 7 bases, with 16 bases between them. This clone appeared a few times. The time point here: blood from clinic visit 5 months post-surgery; TSC patient then seizure free. Sequencing was limited to surgery cases with top T cell transcript signatures in brain tissue.

This chain uses TRBV29-1 with TRBJ1-5; D is perhaps TRBD1 (6 bases). This clonotype was obtained from a boy under two years old with tuberous sclerosis and intractable seizures. The sequences come from peripheral blood, collected approximately 5 months after surgery. The CDR3 loop reads CSVAQGLGQPQHF. The CDR3 coding sequence is TGCAGCGTGGCGCAGGGGCTTGGGCAGCCCCAGCATTTT.